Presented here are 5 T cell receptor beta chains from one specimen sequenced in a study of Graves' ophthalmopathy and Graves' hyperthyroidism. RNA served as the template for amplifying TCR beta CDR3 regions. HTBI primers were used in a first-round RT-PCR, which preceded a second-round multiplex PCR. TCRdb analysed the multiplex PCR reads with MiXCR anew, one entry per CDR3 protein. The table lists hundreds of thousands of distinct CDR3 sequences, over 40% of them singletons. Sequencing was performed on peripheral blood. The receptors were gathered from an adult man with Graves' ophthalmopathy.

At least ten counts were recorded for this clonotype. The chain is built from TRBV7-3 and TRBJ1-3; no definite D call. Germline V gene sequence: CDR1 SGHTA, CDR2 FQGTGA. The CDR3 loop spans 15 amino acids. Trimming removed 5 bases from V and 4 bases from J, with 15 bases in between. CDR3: CASSIGPESGNTIYF. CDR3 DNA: TGTGCCAGCAGCATCGGGCCCGAATCCGGAAACACCATATATTTT.

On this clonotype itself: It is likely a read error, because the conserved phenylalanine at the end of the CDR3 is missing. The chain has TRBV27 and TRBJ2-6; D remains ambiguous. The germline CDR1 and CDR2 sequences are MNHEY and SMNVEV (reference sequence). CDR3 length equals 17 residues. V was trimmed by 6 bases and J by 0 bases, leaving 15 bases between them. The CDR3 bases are TGTGCCAGCAGACCCGGCGTAATGACCTCTGGGGCCAACGTCCTGACTCCA. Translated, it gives CASRPGVMTSGANVLTP.

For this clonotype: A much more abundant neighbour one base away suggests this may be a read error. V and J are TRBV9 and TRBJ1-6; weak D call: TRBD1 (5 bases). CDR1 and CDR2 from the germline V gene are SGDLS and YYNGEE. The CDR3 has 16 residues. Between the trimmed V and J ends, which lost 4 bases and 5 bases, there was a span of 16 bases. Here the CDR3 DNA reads TGTGCCAGCAGCCTTGAAGGGGTCCCTCATAATTCACCCCTCCACTTT. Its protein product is CASSLEGVPHNSPLHF. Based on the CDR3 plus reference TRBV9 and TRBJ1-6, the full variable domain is DSGVTQTPKHLITATGQRVTLRCSPRSGDLSVYWYQQSLDQGLQFLIQYYNGEERAKGNILERFSAQQFPDLHSELNLSSLELGDSALYFCASSLEGVPHNSPLHFGNGTRLTVT.

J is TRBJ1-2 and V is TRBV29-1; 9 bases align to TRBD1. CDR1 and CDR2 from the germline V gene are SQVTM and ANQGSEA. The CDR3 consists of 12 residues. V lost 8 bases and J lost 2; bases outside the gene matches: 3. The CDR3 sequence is CSKGQGNYGYTF. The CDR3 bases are TGCAGCAAAGGACAGGGGAACTATGGCTACACCTTC.

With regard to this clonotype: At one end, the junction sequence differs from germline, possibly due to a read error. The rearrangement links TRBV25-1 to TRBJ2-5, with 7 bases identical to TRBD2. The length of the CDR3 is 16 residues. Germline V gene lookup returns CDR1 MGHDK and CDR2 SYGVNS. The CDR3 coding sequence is TGTGCCTGCAGTGCTAACTCCGGGGAGGGGCAAGAGACCCAGTACTTC. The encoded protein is CACSANSGEGQETQYF.